This is a list of T cell receptor beta chains from one sample in a study of glioma-infiltrating T cells. TCRdb independently ran MiXCR on the multiplex PCR reads; one entry per CDR3 protein. Found here are under 150,000 distinct CDR3 sequences, 24% of them singletons; the top ten hold 25% to 30%. The sequenced material came from glioma tissue, nonneoplastic brain tissue, or PBMCs (not recorded which). The receptors stem from a human donor with low-grade glioma or glioblastoma, undergoing nonglioma brain surgery, or in good health (not recorded which). Both conserved end residues are part of each CDR3. D genes are given only for firm matches. Rows may omit the clone size; those that give it use once, few, many or a size class.

v_call	j_call	d_call	clone_size	cdr3_nt	cdr3_aa
TRBV29-1	TRBJ2-4	NA	few	TGCAGCGTTGAAGAAGGTGGAGGGGGCAAAAACATTCAGTACTTC	CSVEEGGGGKNIQYF
TRBV6-1	TRBJ2-5	NA	many	TGTGCCAGCATTCAAGACAACCAAGAGACCCAGTACTTC	CASIQDNQETQYF
TRBV7-9	TRBJ1-5	NA	many	TGTGCCAGCAGCTGGGGGGCGAGACAGCCCCAGCATTTT	CASSWGARQPQHF
TRBV20-1	TRBJ2-1	NA	many	TGCAGTGCTACCAAAACTGGCACCTACAATGAGCAGTTCTTC	CSATKTGTYNEQFF
TRBV7-9	TRBJ2-3	NA	many	TGTGCCAGCAGCTTAGTGGGCAGGGTAACAGATACGCAGTATTTT	CASSLVGRVTDTQYF
TRBV6-1	TRBJ1-6	NA	many	TGTGCCAGCAGGGAGGGAGGGAGGAATTCACCCCTCCACTTT	CASREGGRNSPLHF
TRBV20-1	TRBJ2-3	TRBD2	NA	TGCAGTGCTGCAAGAGCGGGGGACAGCACAGATACGCAGTATTTT	CSAARAGDSTDTQYF
TRBV7-8	TRBJ1-5	TRBD1	many	TGTGCCAGCAGCCCCCTCTCGGGACAGGGTGGCCATCAGCCCCAGCATTTT	CASSPLSGQGGHQPQHF
TRBV27	TRBJ2-3	NA	many	TGTGCCAGCAGTCCTATCCCCCTGGCACAGCCAGATACGCAGTATTTT	CASSPIPLAQPDTQYF
TRBV28	TRBJ2-1	NA	many	TGTGCCAGCAGAGCTACAGGGCTTAATGAGCAGTTCTTC	CASRATGLNEQFF
TRBV3-1	TRBJ2-3	NA	NA	TGTGCCTGCGGCGGAGGAATGACAGATACGCAGTATTTT	CACGGGMTDTQYF
TRBV7-9	TRBJ2-3	NA	many	TGTGCCAGCAGCCCGCAGAAAGATACGCAGTATTTT	CASSPQKDTQYF
TRBV6-5	TRBJ1-6	NA	NA	TGTGCCAGCAGTTACTCGTCTAACAGGTCCAATTCACCCCTCCACTTT	CASSYSSNRSNSPLHF
TRBV2	TRBJ2-3	TRBD2	few	TGTGCCAGCAGTGATGTACTAGCGGTTACAGATACGCAGTATTTT	CASSDVLAVTDTQYF
TRBV4-1	TRBJ1-2	NA	few	TGCGCCAGCAGCCACCCAACGGGGGCCTATGGCTACACCTTC	CASSHPTGAYGYTF
TRBV24-1	TRBJ2-1	NA	NA	TGTGCCACCAGTGATTTTGGGGGGGGGCCTTTTGATGAGCAGTTCTTC	CATSDFGGGPFDEQFF
TRBV20-1	TRBJ1-5	NA	NA	TGCAGTGCCTATGGGGGAGTCCGCAATCAGCCCCAGCATTTT	CSAYGGVRNQPQHF
TRBV19	TRBJ1-4	TRBD1	NA	TGTGCCAGTAGTCCGGGACAGGCTGAAAAACTGTTTTTT	CASSPGQAEKLFF
TRBV15	TRBJ2-3	NA	many	TGTGCCACCAGCAGAGATCCAAGGCGGGGAGACACAGATACGCAGTATTTT	CATSRDPRRGDTDTQYF
TRBV19	TRBJ2-3	NA	NA	TGTGCCAGTAGATCCGAGGTCAGCACAGATACGCAGTATTTT	CASRSEVSTDTQYF
TRBV20-1	TRBJ1-5	NA	NA	TGCAGTGCTAGAGAAAGGGCAGAGAACAATCAGCCCCAGCATTTT	CSARERAENNQPQHF
TRBV6-1	TRBJ1-2	NA	many	TGTGCCAGCAGTGAAGGTAACTATGGCTACACCTTC	CASSEGNYGYTF
TRBV7-2	TRBJ2-4	TRBD2	NA	TGTGCCAGCAGCTTGGGGAGGGATCACAGAAAGACACTAGCCAAAAACATTCAGTACTTC	CASSLGRDHRKTLAKNIQYF
TRBV28	TRBJ2-3	NA	many	TGTGCCAGCAGTTTAACCTACAGCACAGATACGCAGTATTTT	CASSLTYSTDTQYF
TRBV7-2	TRBJ1-2	NA	NA	TGTGCCAGCAGCTCCTCTCGACAGTCTGCTGGCTACACCTTC	CASSSSRQSAGYTF
TRBV28	TRBJ2-3	NA	many	TGTGCCAGCAGCTCTCGACGGCCCAGGAGCACAGATACGCAGTATTTT	CASSSRRPRSTDTQYF
TRBV28	TRBJ2-3	TRBD2	NA	TGTGCCAGCGGTCTAGCGGGCCTGGGGACAGATACGCAGTATTTT	CASGLAGLGTDTQYF
TRBV6-1	TRBJ1-5	TRBD1	many	TGTGCCAGCAGTTCCCACAGGGGTGGCAATCAGCCCCAGCATTTT	CASSSHRGGNQPQHF
TRBV7-2	TRBJ2-1	NA	NA	TGTGCCAGCAGCCGCGGGGTAACCAATGAGCAGTTCTTC	CASSRGVTNEQFF
TRBV7-8	TRBJ1-1	NA	NA	TGTGCCAGCAGCCCTACGGAGGGAACTTTCTTT	CASSPTEGTFF
TRBV20-1	TRBJ1-5	TRBD1	many	TGCAGTGCTCCCGAGCAGACAGGGGGGGGTCAGCCCCAGCATTTT	CSAPEQTGGGQPQHF
TRBV24-1	TRBJ2-2	NA	NA	TGTGCCACCAGTGATCTGGGACGGGAGAACACCGGGGAGCTGTTTTTT	CATSDLGRENTGELFF
TRBV7-3	TRBJ2-3	NA	few	TGTGCCAGCAGCTTAAAGGGGACGACTAGCACAGATACGCAGTATTTT	CASSLKGTTSTDTQYF
TRBV6-4	TRBJ1-3	NA	NA	TGTGCCACCCAGAACACCATATATTTT	CATQNTIYF
TRBV7-8	TRBJ1-1	NA	few	TGTGCCAGCAGCTTAGCGACGACTGTAGGGACTGAAGCTTTCTTT	CASSLATTVGTEAFF
TRBV7-3	TRBJ2-6	TRBD1	NA	TGTGCCAGCACCCAGGGACAGGGGACTCCTGGGGCCAACGTCCTGACTTTC	CASTQGQGTPGANVLTF
TRBV14	TRBJ1-1	NA	few	TGTGCCAGCAGCCAAAATCGGGGCACTGAAGCCTTCTTT	CASSQNRGTEAFF
TRBV7-2	TRBJ2-3	TRBD2	NA	TGTGCCAGCACCCTCGTTGGGACTAGCGACACAGATACGCAGTATTTT	CASTLVGTSDTDTQYF
TRBV28	TRBJ1-1	NA	many	TGTGCCACCATTAGGACGGTGAACACTGAAGCTTTCTTT	CATIRTVNTEAFF
TRBV24-1	TRBJ2-1	TRBD2	NA	TGTGCCACCAGGGGCCCTAGCGGTTCCAATGAGCAGTTCTTC	CATRGPSGSNEQFF
TRBV20-1	TRBJ1-2	NA	many	TGCAGTGCTAGAGCCCGCCGCCGAGTCTATGGCTACACCTTC	CSARARRRVYGYTF
TRBV10-3	TRBJ2-3	TRBD1	NA	TGTGCCATCAGTGAGCCTCTCGGGACAGGGGTCAAGTCTAGCACAGATACGCAGTATTTT	CAISEPLGTGVKSSTDTQYF
TRBV24-1	TRBJ2-3	NA	few	TGTGCCACCAGTGATAAGTTCACAGATACGCAGTATTTT	CATSDKFTDTQYF
TRBV6-5	TRBJ2-3	NA	NA	TGTGCCAGCGACACGCAGGGGTTTAATACGCAGTATTTT	CASDTQGFNTQYF
TRBV25-1	TRBJ1-4	NA	many	TGTGCCAGCAGTGAATACGGGGGCGCTCGGGAAAAACTGTTTTTT	CASSEYGGAREKLFF
TRBV5-1	TRBJ2-2	NA	NA	TGCGCCAGCAGCTATGTCCCGGACCCACCGGGGGAGCTGTTTTTT	CASSYVPDPPGELFF
TRBV20-1	TRBJ1-2	NA	NA	TGCAGTGCCCCAGAGTTTTACACCTTC	CSAPEFYTF
TRBV24-1	TRBJ1-1	NA	NA	TGTGCCAGCAGCGCCCCTTCCGACGCTTTCTTT	CASSAPSDAFF
TRBV2	TRBJ2-5	NA	NA	TGTGCCGTACAGAGGACAGCGAGAGAGACCCAGTACTTC	CAVQRTARETQYF
TRBV7-9	TRBJ2-3	NA	NA	TGTGCCAGCAGCGCAGCCCGTGGATCTAGGGCAGATACGCAGTATTTT	CASSAARGSRADTQYF
TRBV7-3	TRBJ2-4	NA	NA	TGTGCCAGCAGCTTAATCCGCGCGCCTCTAGCCAAAAACATTCAGTACTTC	CASSLIRAPLAKNIQYF
TRBV14	TRBJ1-1	NA	few	TGTGCCAGCAGCCAATATGGGGGGACTGAAGCTTTCTTT	CASSQYGGTEAFF
TRBV5-1	TRBJ2-5	TRBD2	NA	TGCGCCAGCAGCCCTGGGACTAGCAGTAGGGCGGAGACCCAGTACTTC	CASSPGTSSRAETQYF
TRBV4-1	TRBJ1-2	NA	NA	TGCGCCAGTACCTTATCCATCCCCCCTTACTATGGCTACACCTTC	CASTLSIPPYYGYTF
TRBV6-1	TRBJ1-5	NA	many	TGTGCCAGCACCCGGATGGGGAATCAGCCCCAGCATTTT	CASTRMGNQPQHF
TRBV20-1	TRBJ1-2	NA	few	TGCAGTGCCCGCTTCGGGGGCGGCTACACCTTC	CSARFGGGYTF
TRBV7-2	TRBJ2-3	NA	NA	TGTGCCAGCAGCGCACAGGGACTGGGCACAGATACGCAGTATTTT	CASSAQGLGTDTQYF
TRBV20-1	TRBJ2-5	NA	few	TGCAGTGCCCAAGGGACCAAGGATGTGGCCCAGTACTTC	CSAQGTKDVAQYF
TRBV24-1	TRBJ2-1	NA	few	TGTGCCACCAGTGATCCGGACAGACACTCCTACAATGAGCAGTTCTTC	CATSDPDRHSYNEQFF
TRBV4-1	TRBJ1-3	TRBD1	NA	TGCGCCAGCAGCCTAGGACAGGGGGCTGGAAACACCATATATTTT	CASSLGQGAGNTIYF